This T cell receptor (beta chain) originates from a study of T cells in Graves' hyperthyroidism and ophthalmopathy. Overall study: At initial diagnosis, before any treatment had begun, peripheral blood was obtained. Findings of the study overall: The model made its ophthalmopathy prediction, and onset followed a median around 6.9 months later.

CDR1 and CDR2 from the germline V gene are SGHRS and YFSETQ. V was cut by 3 bases and J by 1 base, with 10 bases left in between. CDR3 length equals 14 residues. This clonotype was recorded at least ten times. Antigen specificity is unknown. RNA transcripts were the template for amplifying TCR beta CDR3 regions. HTBI primers were the set used in a first-round RT-PCR of the TCR CDR3. TCRdb independently ran MiXCR on the multiplex PCR reads; one entry per CDR3 protein. The sample includes over 450,000 distinct CDR3 sequences, approximately 15% of them seen just once. This receptor was obtained from a woman aged 18-29 years with Graves' hyperthyroidism. The chain links TRBV5-1 to TRBJ2-5, with D possibly matching TRBD1 (6 bases). The sample was blood. CDR3 in amino acids: CASSSRQVQETQYF. CDR3 bases: TGCGCCAGCAGCTCCCGACAGGTCCAAGAGACCCAGTACTTC.